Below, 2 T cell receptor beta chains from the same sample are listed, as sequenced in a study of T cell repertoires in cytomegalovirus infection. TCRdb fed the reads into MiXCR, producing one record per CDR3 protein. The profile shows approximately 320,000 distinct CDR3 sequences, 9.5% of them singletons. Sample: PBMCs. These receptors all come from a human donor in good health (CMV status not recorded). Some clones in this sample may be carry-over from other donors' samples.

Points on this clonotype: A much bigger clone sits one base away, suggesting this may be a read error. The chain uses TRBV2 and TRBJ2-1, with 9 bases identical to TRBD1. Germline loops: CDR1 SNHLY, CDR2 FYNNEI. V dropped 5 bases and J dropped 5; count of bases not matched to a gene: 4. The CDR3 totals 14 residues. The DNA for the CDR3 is TGTGCCAGCAGTTCCGGGACAGGGAACAATGAGCAGTTCTTC. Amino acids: CASSSGTGNNEQFF.

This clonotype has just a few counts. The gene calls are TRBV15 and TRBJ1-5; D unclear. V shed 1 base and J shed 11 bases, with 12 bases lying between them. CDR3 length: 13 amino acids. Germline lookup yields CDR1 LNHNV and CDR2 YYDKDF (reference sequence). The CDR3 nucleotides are TGTGCCACCAGCAGAGGATTTGGATTTGCCCAGCATTTT. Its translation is CATSRGFGFAQHF.